This T cell receptor (beta chain) came from a study of blood T cell repertoires in COVID-19. Across the whole study: Sample material is recorded as cDNA or gDNA derived from T cells, B-cell-depleted T cells, or PBMCs.

The method was immunoSEQ multiplex PCR; TCRdb's version includes in-frame clones alone and lacks a portion of them. The sample includes 65,000 to 95,000 clones, 78% of them seen just once. Only one count was recorded for this clone. Germline V gene lookup returns CDR1 SGHRS and CDR2 YFSETQ. Deletions cut 2 bases from V and 6 bases from J, with 10 bases between. This CDR3 has 13 amino acids. What was sequenced was peripheral blood. The chain employs TRBV5-1 and TRBJ2-3; TRBD2 is a possible D gene (6 bases). The sequence derives from a human donor in a cohort sampled during active COVID-19. CDR3 sequence reads: CASSFWGVDTQYF. The CDR3 coding sequence is TGCGCCAGCAGCTTTTGGGGGGTCGATACGCAGTATTTT.